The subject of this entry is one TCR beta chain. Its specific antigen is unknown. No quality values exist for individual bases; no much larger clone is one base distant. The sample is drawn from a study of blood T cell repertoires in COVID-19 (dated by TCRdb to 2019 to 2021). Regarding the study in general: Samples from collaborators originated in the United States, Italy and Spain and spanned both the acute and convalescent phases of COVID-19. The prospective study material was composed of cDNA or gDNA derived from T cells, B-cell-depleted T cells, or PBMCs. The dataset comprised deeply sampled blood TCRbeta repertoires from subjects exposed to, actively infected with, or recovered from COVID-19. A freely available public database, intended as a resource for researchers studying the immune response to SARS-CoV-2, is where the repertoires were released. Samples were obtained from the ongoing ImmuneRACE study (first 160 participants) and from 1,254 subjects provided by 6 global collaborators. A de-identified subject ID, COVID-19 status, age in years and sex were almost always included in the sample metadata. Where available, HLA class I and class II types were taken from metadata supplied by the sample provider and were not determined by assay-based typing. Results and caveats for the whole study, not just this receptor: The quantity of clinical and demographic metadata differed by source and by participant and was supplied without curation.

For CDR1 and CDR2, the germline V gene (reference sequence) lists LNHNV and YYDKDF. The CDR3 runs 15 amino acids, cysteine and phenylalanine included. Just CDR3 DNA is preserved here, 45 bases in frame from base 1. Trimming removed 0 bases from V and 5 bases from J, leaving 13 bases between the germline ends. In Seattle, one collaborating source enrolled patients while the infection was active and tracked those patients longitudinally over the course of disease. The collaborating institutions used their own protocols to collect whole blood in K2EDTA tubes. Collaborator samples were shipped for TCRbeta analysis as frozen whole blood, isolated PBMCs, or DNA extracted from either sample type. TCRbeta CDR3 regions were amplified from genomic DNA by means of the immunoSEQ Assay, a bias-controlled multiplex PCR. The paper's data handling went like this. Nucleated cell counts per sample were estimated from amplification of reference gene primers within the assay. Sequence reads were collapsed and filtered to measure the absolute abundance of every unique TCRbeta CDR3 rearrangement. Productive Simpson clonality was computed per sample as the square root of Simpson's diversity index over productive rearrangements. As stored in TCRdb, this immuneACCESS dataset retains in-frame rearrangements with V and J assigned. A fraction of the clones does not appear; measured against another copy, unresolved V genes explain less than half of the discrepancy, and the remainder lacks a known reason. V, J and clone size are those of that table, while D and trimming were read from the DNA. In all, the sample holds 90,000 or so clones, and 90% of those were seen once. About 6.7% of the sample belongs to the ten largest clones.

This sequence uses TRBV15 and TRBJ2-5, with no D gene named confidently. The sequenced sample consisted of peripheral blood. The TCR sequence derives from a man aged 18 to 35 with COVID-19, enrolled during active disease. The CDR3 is CATSRDQPLRETQYF. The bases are TGTGCCACCAGCAGAGATCAACCGTTGAGGGAGACCCAGTACTTC.